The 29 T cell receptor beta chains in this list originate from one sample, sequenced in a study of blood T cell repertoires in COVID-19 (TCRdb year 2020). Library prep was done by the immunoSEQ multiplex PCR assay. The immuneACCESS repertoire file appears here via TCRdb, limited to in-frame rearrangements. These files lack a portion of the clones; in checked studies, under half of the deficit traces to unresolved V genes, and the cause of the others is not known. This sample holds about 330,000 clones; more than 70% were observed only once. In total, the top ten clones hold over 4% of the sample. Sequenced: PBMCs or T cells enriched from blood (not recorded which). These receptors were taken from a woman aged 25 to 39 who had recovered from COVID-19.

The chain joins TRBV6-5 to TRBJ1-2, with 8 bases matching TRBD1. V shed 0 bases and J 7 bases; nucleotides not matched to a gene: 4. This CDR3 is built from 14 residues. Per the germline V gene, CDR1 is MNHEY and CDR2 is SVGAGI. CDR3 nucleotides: TGTGCCAGCAGTTACTCGACAGGGGAAAGTGGCTACACCTTC. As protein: CASSYSTGESGYTF.

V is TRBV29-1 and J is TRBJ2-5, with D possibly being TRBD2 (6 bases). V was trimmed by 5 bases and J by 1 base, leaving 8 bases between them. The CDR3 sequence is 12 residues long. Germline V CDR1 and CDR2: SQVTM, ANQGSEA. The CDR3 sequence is CSVRDFQETQYF. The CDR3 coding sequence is TGCAGCGTTCGGGACTTCCAAGAGACCCAGTACTTC.

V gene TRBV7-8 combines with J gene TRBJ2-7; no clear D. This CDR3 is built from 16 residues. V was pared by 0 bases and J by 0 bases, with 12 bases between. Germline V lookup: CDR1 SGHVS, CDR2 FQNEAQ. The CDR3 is CASSLAGDAPSYEQYF. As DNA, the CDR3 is TGTGCCAGCAGCTTAGCGGGCGACGCTCCCTCCTACGAGCAGTACTTC.

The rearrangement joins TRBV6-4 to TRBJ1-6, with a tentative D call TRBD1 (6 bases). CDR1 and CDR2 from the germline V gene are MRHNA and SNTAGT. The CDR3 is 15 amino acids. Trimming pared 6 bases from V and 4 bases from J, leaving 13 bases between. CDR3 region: CASRADSLYNSPLHF. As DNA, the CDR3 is TGTGCCAGCAGGGCGGACAGCTTGTATAATTCACCCCTCCACTTT.

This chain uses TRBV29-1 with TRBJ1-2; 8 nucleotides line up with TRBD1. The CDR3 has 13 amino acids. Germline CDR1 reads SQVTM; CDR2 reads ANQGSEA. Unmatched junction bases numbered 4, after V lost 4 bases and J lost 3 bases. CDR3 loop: CSVAGGEDYGYTF. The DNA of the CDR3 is TGCAGCGTTGCAGGGGGCGAGGACTATGGCTACACCTTC. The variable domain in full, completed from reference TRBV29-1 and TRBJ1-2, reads SAVISQKPSRDICQRGTSLTIQCQVDSQVTMMFWYRQQPGQSLTLIATANQGSEATYESGFVIDKFPISRPNLTFSTLTVSNMSPEDSSIYLCSVAGGEDYGYTFGSGTRLTVV.

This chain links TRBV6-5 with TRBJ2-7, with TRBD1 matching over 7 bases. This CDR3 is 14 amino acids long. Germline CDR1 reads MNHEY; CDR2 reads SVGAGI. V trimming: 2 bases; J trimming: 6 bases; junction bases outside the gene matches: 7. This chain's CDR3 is CASSYGLAGGEQYF. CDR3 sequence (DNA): TGTGCCAGCAGTTACGGCCTGGCAGGGGGCGAGCAGTACTTC.

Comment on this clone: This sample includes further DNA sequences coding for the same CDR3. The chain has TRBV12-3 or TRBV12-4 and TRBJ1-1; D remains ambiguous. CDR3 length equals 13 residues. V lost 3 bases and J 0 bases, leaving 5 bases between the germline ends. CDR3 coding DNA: TGTGCCAGCAGTTTTGGCCTGAACACTGAAGCTTTCTTT. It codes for CASSFGLNTEAFF.

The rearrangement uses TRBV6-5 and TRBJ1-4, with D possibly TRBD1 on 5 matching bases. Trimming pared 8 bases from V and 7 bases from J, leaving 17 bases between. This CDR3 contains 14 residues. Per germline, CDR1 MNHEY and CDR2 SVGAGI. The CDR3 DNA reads TGTGCCAGCGGACGCGGCCACACAGGTGAAAAACTGTTTTTT. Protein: CASGRGHTGEKLFF.

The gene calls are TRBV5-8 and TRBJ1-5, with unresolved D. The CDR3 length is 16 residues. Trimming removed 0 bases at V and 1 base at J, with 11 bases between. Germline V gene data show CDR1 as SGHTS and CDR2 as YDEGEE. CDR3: CASSLAYLASNQPQHF. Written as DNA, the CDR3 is TGTGCCAGCAGCTTGGCCTATCTTGCGAGCAATCAGCCCCAGCATTTT.

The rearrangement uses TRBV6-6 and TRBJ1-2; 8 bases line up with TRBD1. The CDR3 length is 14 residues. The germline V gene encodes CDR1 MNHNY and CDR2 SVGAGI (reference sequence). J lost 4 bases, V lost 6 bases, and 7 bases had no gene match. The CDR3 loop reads CASSSRGLGYGYTF. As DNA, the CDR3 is TGTGCCAGCAGCTCCAGGGGGCTCGGCTATGGCTACACCTTC.

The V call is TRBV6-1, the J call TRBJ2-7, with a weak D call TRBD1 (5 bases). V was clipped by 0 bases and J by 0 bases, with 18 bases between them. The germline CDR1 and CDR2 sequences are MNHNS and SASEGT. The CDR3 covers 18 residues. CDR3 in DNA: TGTGCCAGCAGTGAAGCGCCGGGTCGGCAGGGAAACTCCTACGAGCAGTACTTC. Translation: CASSEAPGRQGNSYEQYF.

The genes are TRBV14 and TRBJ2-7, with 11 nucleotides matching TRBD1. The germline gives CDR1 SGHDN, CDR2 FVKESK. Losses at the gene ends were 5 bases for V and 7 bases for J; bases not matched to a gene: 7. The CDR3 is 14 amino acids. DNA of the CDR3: TGTGCCAGCAGCTACGGACAGGGGGCAAGGGAGCAGTACTTC. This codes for CASSYGQGAREQYF.

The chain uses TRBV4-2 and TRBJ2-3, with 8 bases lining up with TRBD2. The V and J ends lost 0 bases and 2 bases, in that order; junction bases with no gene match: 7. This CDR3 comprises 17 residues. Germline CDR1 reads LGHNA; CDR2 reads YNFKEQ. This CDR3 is CASSQDPSGGFTDTQYF. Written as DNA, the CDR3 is TGTGCCAGCAGCCAAGATCCGAGCGGGGGTTTCACAGATACGCAGTATTTT.

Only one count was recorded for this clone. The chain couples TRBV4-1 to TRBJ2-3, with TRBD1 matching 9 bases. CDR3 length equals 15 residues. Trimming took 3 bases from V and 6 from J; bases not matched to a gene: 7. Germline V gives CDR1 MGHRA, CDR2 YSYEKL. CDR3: CASSQETGGVDTQYF. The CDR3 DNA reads TGCGCCAGCAGCCAGGAGACAGGGGGAGTTGATACGCAGTATTTT.

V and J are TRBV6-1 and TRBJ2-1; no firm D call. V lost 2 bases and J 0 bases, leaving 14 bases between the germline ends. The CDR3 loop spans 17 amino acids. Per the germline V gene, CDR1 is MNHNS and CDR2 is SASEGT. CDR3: CASSERIARGSYNEQFF. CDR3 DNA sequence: TGTGCCAGCAGTGAACGGATAGCTAGAGGCTCCTACAATGAGCAGTTCTTC.

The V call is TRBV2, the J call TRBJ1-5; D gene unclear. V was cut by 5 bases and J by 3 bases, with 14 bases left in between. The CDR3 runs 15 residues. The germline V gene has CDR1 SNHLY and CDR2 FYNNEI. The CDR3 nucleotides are TGTGCCAGCAGTTTTTCCACCAGAAACAATCAGCCCCAGCATTTT. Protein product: CASSFSTRNNQPQHF.

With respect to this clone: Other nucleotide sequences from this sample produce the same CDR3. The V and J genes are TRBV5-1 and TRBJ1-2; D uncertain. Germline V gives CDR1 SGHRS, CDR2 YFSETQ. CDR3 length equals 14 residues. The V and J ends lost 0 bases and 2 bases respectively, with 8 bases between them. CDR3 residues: CASSLAPGNYGYTF. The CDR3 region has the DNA TGCGCCAGCAGCTTGGCCCCGGGGAACTATGGCTACACCTTC.

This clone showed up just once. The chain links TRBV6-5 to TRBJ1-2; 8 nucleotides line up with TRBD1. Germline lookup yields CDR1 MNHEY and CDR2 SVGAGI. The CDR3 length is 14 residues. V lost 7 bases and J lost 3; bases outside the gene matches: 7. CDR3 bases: TGTGCCAGCATCAAAAACAGGGGGGACTATGGCTACACCTTC. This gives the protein CASIKNRGDYGYTF.

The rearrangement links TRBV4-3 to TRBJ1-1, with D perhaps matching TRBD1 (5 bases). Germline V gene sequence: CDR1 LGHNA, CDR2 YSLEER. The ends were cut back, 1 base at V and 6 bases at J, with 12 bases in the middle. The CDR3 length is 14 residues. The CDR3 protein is CASSQAWGGPEAFF. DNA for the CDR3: TGCGCCAGCAGCCAAGCCTGGGGGGGACCTGAAGCTTTCTTT.

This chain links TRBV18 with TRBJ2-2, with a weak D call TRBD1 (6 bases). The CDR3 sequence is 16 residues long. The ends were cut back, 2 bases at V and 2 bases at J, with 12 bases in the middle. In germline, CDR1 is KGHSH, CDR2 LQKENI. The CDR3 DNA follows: TGTGCCAGCTCACCAGCTTGGGACACCAACACCGGGGAGCTGTTTTTT. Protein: CASSPAWDTNTGELFF.

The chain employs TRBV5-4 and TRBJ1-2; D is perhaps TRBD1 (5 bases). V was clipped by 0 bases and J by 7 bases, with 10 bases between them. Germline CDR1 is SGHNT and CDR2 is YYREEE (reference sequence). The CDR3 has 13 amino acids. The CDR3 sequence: CASSLEGRGGYTF. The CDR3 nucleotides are TGTGCCAGCAGCTTGGAGGGGCGGGGTGGCTACACCTTC.

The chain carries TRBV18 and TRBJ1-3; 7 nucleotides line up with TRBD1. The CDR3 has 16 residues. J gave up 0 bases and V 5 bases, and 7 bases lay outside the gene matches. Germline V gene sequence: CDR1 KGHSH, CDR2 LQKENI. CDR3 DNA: TGTGCCAGCTCAGACACCTCAGGGGGCTCTGGAAACACCATATATTTT. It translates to CASSDTSGGSGNTIYF.

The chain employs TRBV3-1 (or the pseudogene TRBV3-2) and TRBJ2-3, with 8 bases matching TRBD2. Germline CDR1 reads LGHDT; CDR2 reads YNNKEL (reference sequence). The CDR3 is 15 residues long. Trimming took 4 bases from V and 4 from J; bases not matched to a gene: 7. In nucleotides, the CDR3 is TGTGCCAGCAGCCGCCGGGGGGGCCAAGCAGATACGCAGTATTTT. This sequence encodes CASSRRGGQADTQYF.

CDR3 region: CASSLWAVQGWGTEAFF. In nucleotides, the CDR3 is TGTGCCAGCAGTTTATGGGCTGTACAGGGCTGGGGTACTGAAGCTTTCTTT. The J gene is TRBJ1-1, the V gene TRBV6-2 or TRBV6-3; tentative D call: TRBD1 (6 bases). From germline, CDR1 is MNHEY and CDR2 SVGEGT. Trimming cost V 4 bases and J 5 bases, with 23 bases left between them. There are 17 residues in the CDR3.

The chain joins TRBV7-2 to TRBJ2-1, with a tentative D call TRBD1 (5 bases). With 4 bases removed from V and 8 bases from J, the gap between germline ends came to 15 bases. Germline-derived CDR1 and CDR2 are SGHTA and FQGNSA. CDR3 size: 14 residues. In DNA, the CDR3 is TGTGCCAGCAGCTCACGCAGGGAAACTTATGAGCAGTTCTTC. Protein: CASSSRRETYEQFF.

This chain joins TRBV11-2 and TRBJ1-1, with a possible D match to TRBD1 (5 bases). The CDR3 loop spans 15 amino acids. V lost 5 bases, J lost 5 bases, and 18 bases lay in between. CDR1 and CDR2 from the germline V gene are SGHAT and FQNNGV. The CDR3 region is CASSGGEGPRTEAFF. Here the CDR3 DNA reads TGTGCCAGCAGCGGGGGGGAGGGGCCGAGAACTGAAGCTTTCTTT.

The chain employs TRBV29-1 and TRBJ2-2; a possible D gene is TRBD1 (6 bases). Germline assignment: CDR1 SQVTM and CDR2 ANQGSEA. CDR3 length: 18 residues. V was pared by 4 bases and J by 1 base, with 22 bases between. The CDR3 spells CSVVVGTYRTLNTGELFF. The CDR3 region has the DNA TGCAGCGTTGTGGTCGGGACATACCGAACCCTGAACACCGGGGAGCTGTTTTTT.

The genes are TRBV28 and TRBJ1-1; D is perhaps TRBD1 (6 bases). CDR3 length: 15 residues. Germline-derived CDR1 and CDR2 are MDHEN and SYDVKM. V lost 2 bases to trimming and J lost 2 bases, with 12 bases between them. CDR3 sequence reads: CASSLADSINTEAFF. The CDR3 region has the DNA TGTGCCAGCAGTTTAGCGGACAGTATTAACACTGAAGCTTTCTTT.

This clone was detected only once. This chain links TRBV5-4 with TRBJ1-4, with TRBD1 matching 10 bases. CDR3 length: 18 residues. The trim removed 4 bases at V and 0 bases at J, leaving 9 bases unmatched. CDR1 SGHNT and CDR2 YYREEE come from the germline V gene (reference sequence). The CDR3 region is CASSVHRDRGTTNEKLFF. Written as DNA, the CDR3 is TGTGCCAGCAGCGTTCACCGGGACAGGGGTACAACTAATGAAAAACTGTTTTTT.